This TCR beta chain is from a study of shared clonotypes between healthy human individuals. Measured with immunoSEQ multiplex PCR; TCRdb has only the in-frame clones, and not every one. The sample lists around 2,100,000 clones, about 94% seen once, with less than 1.5% in the top ten. The germline V gene encodes CDR1 MNHEY and CDR2 SVGAGI. V trimming: 8 bases; J trimming: 1 base; junction bases outside the gene matches: 8. The CDR3 contains 15 residues. Positively selected for CCR7, the CD45RO-negative cells used as naive CD8 cells excluded terminally differentiated effector memory CD45RA+ cells. The sequence was obtained from a man in his late teens or twenties in good health. The chain employs TRBV6-5 and TRBJ2-5, with 9 bases lining up with TRBD1. Sequences were obtained from naive CD8+ T cells sorted from blood. The CDR3 bases are TGTGCCAGCTCACCCGGGACAGGGATCCAAGAGACCCAGTACTTC. It encodes CASSPGTGIQETQYF.